The present T cell receptor beta chain was sequenced within a study of blood T cells in healthy people across ages (dated by TCRdb to the mid-2010s). Turning to the overall study: In model experiments, template switching captured roughly one uniquely barcoded TCR beta cDNA molecule for every two T cells. Donors were grouped into four age groups: young (average approximately 15 years), middle-aged (less than 40), aged (around 56) and long-lived (just over 80). For two donors (one aged 18 to 29 and one aged 80 or older), the study analyzed two additional independent replicas of 1 million unique cDNA reads from the same blood draw. To avoid experimental bias, donors of different ages were spread randomly across the sequencing lanes. Age-related changes in TCR beta repertoire diversity were measured in the study by deep sequencing normalized with unique cDNA molecular identifiers.

The CDR3 runs 17 amino acids, cysteine and phenylalanine included. Only CDR3 DNA is held: 51 bases, read in frame from base 1. Trimming takes 3 bases from V and 5 bases from J, and the germline ends sit 22 bases apart. Taken from the germline V gene, the CDR1 and CDR2 loops are MNHEY and SVGEGT. The receptor library was made with 5' RACE. Sequenced on an Illumina HiSeq 2500. A second roughly 7 to 12 cycle PCR used a sample-barcoded 5' primer and a J-beta primer mix. A template-switch 5' adaptor carrying 12 random nucleotides introduced a unique molecular identifier onto each TCR beta cDNA molecule. Each sample yielded at least 3 million CDR3-containing paired-end reads. First-strand cDNA synthesis was performed from all RNA using the Mint cDNA synthesis kit, with priming by a TRBC-specific oligonucleotide. After uracil-DNA glycosylase treatment, a first 18-cycle PCR used universal primers M1SS and BC2_uni_R on all cDNA. The authors processed their data as follows. For normalization, 1 million high-quality reads, each with a distinct molecular identifier, were randomly selected from each sample. Reads with shared molecular identifiers were discarded instead of being binned into consensus sequences. MiTCR, run with a Q25 quality threshold and the strictest error-elimination algorithm, handled CDR3 identification, clonotype clustering and error correction. A nonparametric unseen species model with Euler transformation was used to estimate lower-bound total TCR beta diversity. TCRdb trimmed the raw reads at Q25, called clones with MiXCR and kept productive beta chains. Rows with a matching CDR3 protein are joined into one entry that keeps the most common DNA and genes. The V and J calls follow TCRdb's processing rather than the paper's. The sample includes approximately 800,000 distinct CDR3 sequences, with roughly 40% observed a single time. Of the sample, over 10% falls within the top ten clones.

Systemically healthy Caucasian individuals from Russia, 39 in total and aged 6 to 90 years, were included as donors. Each donor gave 8 to 10 milliliters of peripheral blood, drawn into EDTA-treated Vacutainer tubes. Ficoll-Paque density-gradient centrifugation was used to isolate PBMCs, with at least 7 million per sample. Trizol reagent was used to extract total RNA from PBMCs, with at least 6 micrograms per sample. For every donor, flow cytometry on a PBMC aliquot measured the percentage of naive CD45RAhigh/CD27high T cells. Note on this clonotype: The antigen it recognizes is unknown. One base away there is no much larger clone; base qualities are not given.

General study outcomes and caveats: As age increased, observed TCR beta diversity per million T cells dropped in a roughly linear way, and a significant reduction was already evident by age 40. Total diversity estimates from one million sequenced T cells were considered lower bounds and underestimates. The CMV infection status of donors was not known, potentially confounding age-related changes in expanded clonotypes. Because profiling used bulk unsorted PBMCs, naive and antigen-experienced compartments could not be compared conclusively. The percentage of naive T cells measured by flow cytometry correlated strongly with observed TCR beta diversity. Compared with the aged group, the long-lived group had more naive CD4+ T cells, fewer expanded clones and increased TCR diversity, suggesting age selection.

Sequenced input: blood. The TCR comes from a man between 18 and 35 years old in good health. This receptor chain uses TRBV6-2 or TRBV6-3 and TRBJ1-1; D gene: possibly TRBD1, on 6 matching bases. Here the CDR3 is given as CASSYPDPRTGITEAFF. The nucleotide sequence reads TGTGCCAGCAGTTATCCTGACCCGCGAACAGGGATTACTGAAGCTTTCTTT.